A selection of T cell receptor beta chains follows, all from one sample in a study of blood T cell repertoires in COVID-19. Method: immunoSEQ multiplex PCR; TCRdb's copy keeps in-frame clones and lacks some. This sample yields 28,000 or so clones, of which over 75% are seen a single time; approximately 16% belongs to the top ten. The sequenced material came from peripheral blood. These receptors were taken from a human donor with active COVID-19. The donor label of this sample is uncertain. Both conserved end residues are part of each CDR3. Each record gives: V gene, D gene, clone size, J gene, CDR3 protein, CDR3 DNA. A D gene is named only where the DNA matches it firmly. Expanded clones are given a class, and other clones once, few, many or no size at all.

V: TRBV3-1/TRBV3-2
D: NA
size: NA
J: TRBJ1-1
CDR3: CASTGDGVGAEAFF
DNA: TGTGCCAGCACGGGGGACGGGGTGGGAGCTGAAGCTTTCTTT

V: TRBV5-1
D: TRBD2
size: NA
J: TRBJ2-7
CDR3: CASSRGDSYEQYF
DNA: TGCGCCAGCTCCCGGGGGGACTCCTACGAGCAGTACTTC

V: TRBV21-1
D: NA
size: NA
J: TRBJ2-5
CDR3: CASSNRSTSGGGEETQYF
DNA: TGTGCCAGCAGCAACCGATCGACTAGCGGGGGTGGGGAAGAGACCCAGTACTTC

V: TRBV27
D: TRBD1
size: NA
J: TRBJ2-7
CDR3: CASSLSGQGAGYEQYF
DNA: TGTGCCAGCAGTTTATCGGGACAGGGGGCTGGCTACGAGCAGTACTTC

V: TRBV11-3
D: NA
size: NA
J: TRBJ2-5
CDR3: CASSLRGGPHQETQYF
DNA: TGTGCCAGCAGCTTAAGGGGGGGACCCCACCAAGAGACCCAGTACTTC

V: TRBV7-8
D: NA
size: NA
J: TRBJ1-1
CDR3: CASSLDGGAIMNTEAFF
DNA: TGTGCCAGCAGCTTAGATGGAGGGGCCATCATGAACACTGAAGCTTTCTTT

V: TRBV13
D: NA
size: NA
J: TRBJ2-7
CDR3: CASSLRGRPYEQYF
DNA: TGTGCCAGCAGCTTACGGGGGAGGCCCTACGAGCAGTACTTC

V: TRBV5-6
D: NA
size: few
J: TRBJ2-7
CDR3: CASSGSTGLASYEQYF
DNA: TGTGCCAGCAGCGGAAGTACAGGTCTGGCGTCCTACGAGCAGTACTTC

V: TRBV10-3
D: NA
size: NA
J: TRBJ1-5
CDR3: CAIQWEAGNNQPQHF
DNA: TGTGCCATCCAGTGGGAAGCGGGGAACAATCAGCCCCAGCATTTT

V: TRBV30
D: NA
size: once
J: TRBJ1-4
CDR3: CAWGNWAREKLFF
DNA: TGTGCCTGGGGAAATTGGGCACGCGAAAAACTGTTTTTT

V: TRBV6-1
D: NA
size: once
J: TRBJ1-2
CDR3: CASSAARVSGDWYGYTF
DNA: TGTGCCAGCAGTGCCGCTCGGGTTTCAGGGGATTGGTATGGCTACACCTTC

V: TRBV6-5
D: NA
size: NA
J: TRBJ1-4
CDR3: CASSLGATNEKLFF
DNA: TGTGCCAGCAGTCTGGGAGCAACTAATGAAAAACTGTTTTTT

V: TRBV5-1
D: NA
size: NA
J: TRBJ2-3
CDR3: CASSLQGTDTQYF
DNA: TGCGCCAGCAGCTTGCAGGGGACAGATACGCAGTATTTT

V: TRBV29-1
D: TRBD2
size: NA
J: TRBJ2-7
CDR3: CSVGLAGSREQYF
DNA: TGCAGCGTTGGACTAGCGGGATCTCGCGAGCAGTACTTC

V: TRBV4-3
D: TRBD1
size: NA
J: TRBJ1-3
CDR3: CASSPRQGGNTIYF
DNA: TGCGCCAGCAGCCCCCGACAGGGTGGAAACACCATATATTTT

V: TRBV4-1
D: NA
size: NA
J: TRBJ2-4
CDR3: CASSQEVGVIGNIQYF
DNA: TGCGCCAGCAGCCAAGAGGTAGGGGTGATTGGAAACATTCAGTACTTC

V: TRBV5-6
D: NA
size: once
J: TRBJ2-7
CDR3: CASSLVSRAYEQYF
DNA: TGTGCCAGCAGCTTGGTTTCCAGGGCCTACGAGCAGTACTTC

V: TRBV27
D: NA
size: NA
J: TRBJ1-1
CDR3: CASSLITNTEAFF
DNA: TGTGCCAGCAGTTTAATAACTAACACTGAAGCTTTCTTT

V: TRBV21-1
D: NA
size: NA
J: TRBJ2-7
CDR3: CASSKAKNEGTDYEQYF
DNA: TGTGCCAGCAGCAAAGCTAAAAACGAGGGGACAGACTACGAGCAGTACTTC

V: TRBV28
D: TRBD1
size: NA
J: TRBJ1-5
CDR3: CASSLDRVGSQPQHF
DNA: TGTGCCAGCAGTTTAGACAGGGTGGGTAGTCAGCCCCAGCATTTT

V: TRBV7-9
D: TRBD2
size: NA
J: TRBJ2-7
CDR3: CASSLAGGTSGSYEQYF
DNA: TGTGCCAGCAGCTTAGCGGGGGGGACTAGCGGTTCCTACGAGCAGTACTTC

V: TRBV28
D: NA
size: NA
J: TRBJ2-1
CDR3: CASSLGGLSYNEQFF
DNA: TGTGCCAGCAGTTTAGGCGGGCTCTCCTACAATGAGCAGTTCTTC

V: TRBV20-1
D: TRBD2
size: once
J: TRBJ2-7
CDR3: CSASSLTSGTYEQYF
DNA: TGCAGTGCTAGTAGTTTAACTAGCGGGACTTACGAGCAGTACTTC